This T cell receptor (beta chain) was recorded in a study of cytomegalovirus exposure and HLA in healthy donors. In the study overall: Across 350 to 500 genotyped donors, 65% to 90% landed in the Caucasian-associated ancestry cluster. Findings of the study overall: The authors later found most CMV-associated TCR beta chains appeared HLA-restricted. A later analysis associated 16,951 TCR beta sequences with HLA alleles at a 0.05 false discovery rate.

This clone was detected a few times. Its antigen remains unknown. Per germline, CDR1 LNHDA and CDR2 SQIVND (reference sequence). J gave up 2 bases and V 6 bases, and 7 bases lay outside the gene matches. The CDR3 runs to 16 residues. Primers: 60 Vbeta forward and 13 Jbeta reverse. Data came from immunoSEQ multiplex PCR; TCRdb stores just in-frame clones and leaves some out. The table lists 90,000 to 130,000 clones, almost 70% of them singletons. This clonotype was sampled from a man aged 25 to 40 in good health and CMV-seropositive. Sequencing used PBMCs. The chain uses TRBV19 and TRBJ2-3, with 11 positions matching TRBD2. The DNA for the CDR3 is TGTGCCAGTAGACGCCTAGCGGGGGGTAACACAGATACGCAGTATTTT. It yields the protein CASRRLAGGNTDTQYF.